The clone carrying this T cell receptor beta chain was detected many times. The target antigen is unknown. This sample is drawn from a study of T cells in Graves' hyperthyroidism and ophthalmopathy. Findings and limits, study-wide: In the blood, most expanded thyroid clonotypes above 0.001 appeared as well.

The CDR3 regions of TCR beta were amplified from RNA transcripts. Using the HTBI primer set, a first-round RT-PCR was run on the TCR CDR3. TCRdb reanalysed the multiplex PCR reads using MiXCR and keeps one entry per CDR3 protein. Of about 350,000 distinct CDR3 sequences in the sample, approximately 15% were seen once. V was clipped by 5 bases and J by 4 bases; unmatched bases: 2. The CDR3 totals 14 residues. Germline-derived CDR1 and CDR2 are DFQATT and SNEGSKA (reference sequence). Hyperthyroidism was newly diagnosed in patients aged 18 to 65 (duration under 2 months). Uncontrolled infections, other autoimmune diseases, pregnancy or lactation led to exclusion of patients. Based on clinical symptoms, serum thyroxine and TRAb, thyroid ultrasound and orbital computed tomography, diagnoses were reached.

Sequencing used blood. This TCR derives from a woman between 25 and 40 years old with Graves' hyperthyroidism. The chain employs TRBV20-1 and TRBJ2-3; 14 nucleotides match TRBD2. The CDR3 nucleotides read TGCAGTGCTGCGACTAGCGGGAGGGCAGATACGCAGTATTTT. It is translated as CSAATSGRADTQYF.